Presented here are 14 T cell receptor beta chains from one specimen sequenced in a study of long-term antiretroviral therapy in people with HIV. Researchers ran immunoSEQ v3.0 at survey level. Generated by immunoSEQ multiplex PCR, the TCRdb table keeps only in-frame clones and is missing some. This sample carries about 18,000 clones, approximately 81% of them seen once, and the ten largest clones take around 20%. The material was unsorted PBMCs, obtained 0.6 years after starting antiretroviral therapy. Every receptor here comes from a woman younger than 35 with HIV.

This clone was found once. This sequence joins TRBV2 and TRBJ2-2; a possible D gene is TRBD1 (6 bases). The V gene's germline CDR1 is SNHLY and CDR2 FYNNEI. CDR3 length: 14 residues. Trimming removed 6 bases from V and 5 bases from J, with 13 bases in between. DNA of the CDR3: TGTGCCAGCAGGTCTGGGGGCGGGACCGGGGAGCTGTTTTTT. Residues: CASRSGGGTGELFF. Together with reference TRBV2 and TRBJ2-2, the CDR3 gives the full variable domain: EPEVTQTPSHQVTQMGQEVILRCVPISNHLYFYWYRQILGQKVEFLVSFYNNEISEKSEIFDDQFSVERPDGSNFTLKIRSTKLEDSAMYFCASRSGGGTGELFFGEGSRLTVL.

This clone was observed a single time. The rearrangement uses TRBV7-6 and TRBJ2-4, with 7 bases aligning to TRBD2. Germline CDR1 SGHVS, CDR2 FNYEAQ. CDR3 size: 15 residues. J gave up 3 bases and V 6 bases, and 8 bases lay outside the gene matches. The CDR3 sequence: CASSPNPSGKNIQYF. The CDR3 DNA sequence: TGTGCCAGCAGTCCGAATCCTAGCGGCAAAAACATTCAGTACTTC. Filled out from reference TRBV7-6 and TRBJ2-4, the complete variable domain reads GAGVSQSPRYKVTKRGQDVALRCDPISGHVSLYWYRQALGQGPEFLTYFNYEAQQDKSGLPNDRFSAERPEGSISTLTIQRTEQRDSAMYRCASSPNPSGKNIQYFGAGTRLSVL.

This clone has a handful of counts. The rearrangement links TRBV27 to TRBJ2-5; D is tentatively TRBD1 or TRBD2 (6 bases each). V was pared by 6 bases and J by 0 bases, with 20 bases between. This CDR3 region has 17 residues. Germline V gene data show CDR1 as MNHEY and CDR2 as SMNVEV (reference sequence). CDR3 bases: TGTGCCAGCAGACCCCGCCTGGAGGGGGTTTACCAAGAGACCCAGTACTTC. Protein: CASRPRLEGVYQETQYF.

The CDR3 reads CASSPSTDTQYF. Here the CDR3 DNA reads TGTGCCAGCAGCCCTAGCACAGATACGCAGTATTTT. This chain joins TRBV7-2 and TRBJ2-3; D call uncertain. V shed 5 bases and J shed 0 bases, with 3 bases lying between them. There are 12 residues in the CDR3. Germline V gives CDR1 SGHTA, CDR2 FQGNSA.

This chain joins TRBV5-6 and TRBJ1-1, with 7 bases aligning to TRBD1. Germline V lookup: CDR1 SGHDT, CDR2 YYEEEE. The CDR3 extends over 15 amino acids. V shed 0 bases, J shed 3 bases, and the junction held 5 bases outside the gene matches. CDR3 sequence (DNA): TGTGCCAGCAGCTTGGACAGGGGTGAGGACACTGAAGCTTTCTTT. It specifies CASSLDRGEDTEAFF.

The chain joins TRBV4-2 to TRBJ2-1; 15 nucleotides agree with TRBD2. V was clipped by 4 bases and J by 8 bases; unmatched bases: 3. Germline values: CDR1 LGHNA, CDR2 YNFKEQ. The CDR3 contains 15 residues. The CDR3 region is CASSRGLAGGDEQFF. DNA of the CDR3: TGTGCCAGCAGCCGAGGACTAGCGGGGGGGGATGAGCAGTTCTTC.

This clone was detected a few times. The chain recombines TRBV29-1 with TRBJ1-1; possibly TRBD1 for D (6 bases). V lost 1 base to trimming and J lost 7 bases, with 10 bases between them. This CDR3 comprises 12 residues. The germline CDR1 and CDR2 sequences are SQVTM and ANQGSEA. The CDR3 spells CSVEGQVLEAFF. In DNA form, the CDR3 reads TGCAGCGTTGAAGGACAGGTCCTTGAAGCTTTCTTT.

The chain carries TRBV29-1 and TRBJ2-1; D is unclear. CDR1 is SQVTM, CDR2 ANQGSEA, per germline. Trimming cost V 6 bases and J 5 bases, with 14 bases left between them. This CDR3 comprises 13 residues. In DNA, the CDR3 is TGCAGCGTCAGAATGCCGGGCGACAATGAGCAGTTCTTC. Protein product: CSVRMPGDNEQFF.

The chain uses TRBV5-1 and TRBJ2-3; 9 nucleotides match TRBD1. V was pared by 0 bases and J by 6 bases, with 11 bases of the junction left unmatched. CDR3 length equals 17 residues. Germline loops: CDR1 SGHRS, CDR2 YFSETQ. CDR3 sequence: CASSLEGTGIHSDTQYF. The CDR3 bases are TGCGCCAGCAGCTTGGAAGGGACAGGGATCCACAGCGATACGCAGTATTTT.

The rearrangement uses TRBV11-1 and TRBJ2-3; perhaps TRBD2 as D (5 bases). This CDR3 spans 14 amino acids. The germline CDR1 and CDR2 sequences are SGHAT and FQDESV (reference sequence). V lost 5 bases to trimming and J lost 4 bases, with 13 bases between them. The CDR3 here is CASSADLASDTQYF. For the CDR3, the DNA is TGTGCCAGCAGCGCGGACTTAGCCTCAGATACGCAGTATTTT. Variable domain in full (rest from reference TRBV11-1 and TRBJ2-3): EAEVAQSPRYKITEKSQAVAFWCDPISGHATLYWYRQILGQGPELLVQFQDESVVDDSQLPKDRFSAERLKGVDSTLKIQPAELGDSAMYLCASSADLASDTQYFGPGTRLTVL.

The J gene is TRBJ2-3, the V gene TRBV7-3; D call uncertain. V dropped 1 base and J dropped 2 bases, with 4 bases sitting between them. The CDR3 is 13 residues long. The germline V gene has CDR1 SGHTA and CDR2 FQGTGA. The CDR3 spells CASSLMATDTQYF. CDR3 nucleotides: TGTGCCAGCAGCTTAATGGCCACAGATACGCAGTATTTT.

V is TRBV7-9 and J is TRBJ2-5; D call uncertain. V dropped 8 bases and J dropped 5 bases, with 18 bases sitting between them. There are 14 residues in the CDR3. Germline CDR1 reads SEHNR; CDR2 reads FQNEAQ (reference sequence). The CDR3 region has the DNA TGTGCCAGCTCTCTAAGCCCCGCCGGGGAGACCCAGTACTTC. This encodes CASSLSPAGETQYF.

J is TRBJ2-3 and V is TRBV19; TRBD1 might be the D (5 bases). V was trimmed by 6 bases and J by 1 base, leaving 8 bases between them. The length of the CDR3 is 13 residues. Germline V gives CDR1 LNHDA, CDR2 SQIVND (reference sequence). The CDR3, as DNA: TGTGCCAGTAGCCGGACACGCACAGATACGCAGTATTTT. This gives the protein CASSRTRTDTQYF.

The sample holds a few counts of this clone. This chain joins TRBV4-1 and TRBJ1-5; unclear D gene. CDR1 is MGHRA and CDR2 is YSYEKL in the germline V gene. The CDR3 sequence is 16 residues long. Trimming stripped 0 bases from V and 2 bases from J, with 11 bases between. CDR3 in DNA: TGCGCCAGCAGCCAAGATTATAGGGCGGGCAATCAGCCCCAGCATTTT. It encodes CASSQDYRAGNQPQHF.